The clone carrying this T cell receptor (beta chain) came up once. The trim removed 2 bases at V and 5 bases at J, leaving 5 bases unmatched. CDR1 and CDR2 (germline): GTSNPN, SVGIG (reference sequence). The CDR3 has 14 amino acids. The sample originates from a study of blood T cell repertoires in COVID-19. As for the study in general: Donors in the United States, Italy and Spain gave samples during acute or convalescent COVID-19. T cells, B-cell-depleted T cells, or PBMCs provided the cDNA or gDNA that served as material.

Sequenced by immunoSEQ multiplex PCR; TCRdb stores in-frame clones only, minus some. The table includes fewer than 350,000 clones, about 91% detected once. This clonotype was sampled from a man aged 30-40 years with COVID-19, enrolled during active disease. J is TRBJ2-1 and V is TRBV30, with 8 bases identical to TRBD2. Source material: peripheral blood. The CDR3 spells CAWSIERGNNEQFF. In DNA, the CDR3 is TGTGCCTGGAGTATCGAGCGGGGGAACAATGAGCAGTTCTTC.